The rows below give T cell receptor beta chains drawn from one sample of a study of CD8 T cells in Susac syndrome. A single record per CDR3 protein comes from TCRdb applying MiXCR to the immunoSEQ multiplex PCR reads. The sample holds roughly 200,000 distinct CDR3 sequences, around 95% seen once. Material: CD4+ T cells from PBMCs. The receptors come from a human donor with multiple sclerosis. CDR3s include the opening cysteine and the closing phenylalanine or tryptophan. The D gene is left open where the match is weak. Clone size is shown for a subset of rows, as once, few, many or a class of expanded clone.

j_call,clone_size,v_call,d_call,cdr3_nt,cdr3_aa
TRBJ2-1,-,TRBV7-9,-,TGTGCCAGCAGCTTAGGAAGTCCGGGTGAGCAGTTCTTC,CASSLGSPGEQFF
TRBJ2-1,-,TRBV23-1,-,TGCGCCAGCAGTGGACGCCGGGGTTACAATGAGCAGTTCTTC,CASSGRRGYNEQFF
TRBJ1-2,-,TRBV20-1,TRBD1,TGCAGTGCCATCCGCCCCGACAGGGCGGAAGGCTACACCTTC,CSAIRPDRAEGYTF
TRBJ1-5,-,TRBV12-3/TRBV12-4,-,TGTGCCAGCAGTTTCAACAGGGCCAATCAGCCCCAGCATTTT,CASSFNRANQPQHF
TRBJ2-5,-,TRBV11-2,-,TGTGCCAGCAGCTTAGAAAAGGGCCGGAAGACCCAGTACTTC,CASSLEKGRKTQYF
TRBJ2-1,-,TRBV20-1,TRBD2,TGCAGTGCCACCGGGGAGGGCCTACCATACAATGAGCAGTTCTTC,CSATGEGLPYNEQFF
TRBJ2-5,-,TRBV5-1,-,TGCGCCAGCAGTTCTCTGGGACCTCCCGGGCGAGAGACCCAGTACTTC,CASSSLGPPGRETQYF
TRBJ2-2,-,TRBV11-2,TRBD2,TGTGCCAGCAGCTCCGTAGCGGGTGGAACCGGGGAGCTGTTTTTT,CASSSVAGGTGELFF
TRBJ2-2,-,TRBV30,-,TGTGCCTGGAGTGCGATCAGGGAGGCCGGGGAGCTGTTTTTT,CAWSAIREAGELFF
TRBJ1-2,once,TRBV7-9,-,TGTGCCAGCAGTTCACTACAGGGATCCTATGGCTACACCTTC,CASSSLQGSYGYTF
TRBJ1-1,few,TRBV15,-,TGTGCCACCTCCCGAGGAAACACTGAAGCTTTCTTT,CATSRGNTEAFF
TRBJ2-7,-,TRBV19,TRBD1,TGTGCCAGTAGTGGGACAGGGCTTTACGAGCAGTACTTC,CASSGTGLYEQYF
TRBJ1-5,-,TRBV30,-,TGTGCCTGGAGTACCCCTAATCAGCCCCAGCATTTT,CAWSTPNQPQHF
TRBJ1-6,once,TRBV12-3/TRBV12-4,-,TGTGCCAGCAGTGACGATCCCGGGATGAATTCACCCCTCCACTTT,CASSDDPGMNSPLHF
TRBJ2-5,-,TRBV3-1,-,TGTGCCAGCAGCCAAGAGGTGCCAACCGGGACCCAGTACTTC,CASSQEVPTGTQYF
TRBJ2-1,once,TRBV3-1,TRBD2,TGTGCCAGCAGTCCAGCGGGGTTCCCTTACAATGAGCAGTTCTTC,CASSPAGFPYNEQFF
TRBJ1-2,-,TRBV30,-,TGTGCCTGGAGCGCGATAAGAGGGGATGGCTACACCTTC,CAWSAIRGDGYTF
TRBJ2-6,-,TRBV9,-,TGTGCCAGTGATACTGGGGCCAACGTCCTGACTTTC,CASDTGANVLTF
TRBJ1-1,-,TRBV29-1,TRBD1,TGCAGCGCTACGACAGGGAGTCTCACTGAAGCTTTCTTT,CSATTGSLTEAFF
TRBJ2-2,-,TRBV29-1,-,TGCAGCGTTGAAGAACAGACTAACACCGGGGAGCTGTTTTTT,CSVEEQTNTGELFF
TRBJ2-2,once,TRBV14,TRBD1,TGTGCCAGCAGCCAAGAAGGAACAGGGGGCACCGGGGAGCTGTTTTTT,CASSQEGTGGTGELFF
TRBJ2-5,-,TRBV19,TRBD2,TGTGCCAGTAGTGCCGGGGGGAATGCCGGGGCGACCCAGTACTTC,CASSAGGNAGATQYF
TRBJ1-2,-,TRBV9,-,TGTGCCAGCAGCGTAGAACGGAGAATAGGCTATGGCTACACCTTC,CASSVERRIGYGYTF
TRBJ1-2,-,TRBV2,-,TGTGCCAGCAGTGAAAGCGGCTACACCTTC,CASSESGYTF
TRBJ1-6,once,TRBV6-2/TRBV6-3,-,TGTGCCAGCAGTTACGACAGGCGCAATTCACCCCTCCACTTT,CASSYDRRNSPLHF
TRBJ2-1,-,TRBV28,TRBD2,TGTGCCAGCAGTGGGCGGGGGGTAAGGGATGAGCAGTTCTTC,CASSGRGVRDEQFF
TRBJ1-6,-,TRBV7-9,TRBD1,TGTGCCAGCAGCTTAGGGGGACAGTTGTATTCACCCCTCCACTTT,CASSLGGQLYSPLHF
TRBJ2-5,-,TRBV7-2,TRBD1,TGTGCCAGCAGCTGGGACAGGGGGCGAGAGACCCAGTACTTC,CASSWDRGRETQYF
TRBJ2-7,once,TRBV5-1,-,TGCGCCAGCAGCCAATACCGGGACATAGCGATGGGCGAGCAGTACTTC,CASSQYRDIAMGEQYF
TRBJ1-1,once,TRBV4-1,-,TGCGCCAGCAGCCAAGGGGAGTGGGCGCTGAACACTGAAGCTTTCTTT,CASSQGEWALNTEAFF
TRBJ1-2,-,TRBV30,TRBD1,TGTGCCTGGTGGAGGGGGACAGGGGTTAGCGGCTACACCTTC,CAWWRGTGVSGYTF
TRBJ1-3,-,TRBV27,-,TGTGCCGCAGCAAGGGGCCTTGGAAACACCATATATTTT,CAAARGLGNTIYF
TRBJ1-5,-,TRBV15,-,TGTGCCACCAGCAGAGATCGGGGAAGGGATCAGCCCCAGCATTTT,CATSRDRGRDQPQHF
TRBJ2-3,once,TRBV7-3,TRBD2,TGTGCCAGCAGCTCTACTCTAGCGGCTGCGCAGTATTTT,CASSSTLAAAQYF
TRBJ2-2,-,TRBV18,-,TGTGCCAGCTCACCAAGTCAAGGGCGAGGGGAGCTGTTTTTT,CASSPSQGRGELFF
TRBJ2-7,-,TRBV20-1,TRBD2,TGCAGTGCTAGAGCCACTAGCGGTAGCTACGAGCAGTACTTC,CSARATSGSYEQYF
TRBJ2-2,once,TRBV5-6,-,TGTGCCAGCAGCATGGGACGGACCAACACCGGGGAGCTGTTTTTT,CASSMGRTNTGELFF
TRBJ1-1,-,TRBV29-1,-,TGCAGCGTTGAAGTGGCAGGCCTGAACACTGAAGCTTTCTTT,CSVEVAGLNTEAFF
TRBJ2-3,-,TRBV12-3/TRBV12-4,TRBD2,TGTGCCAGCAGTTCGGTACTAGCGGATACAGATACGCAGTATTTT,CASSSVLADTDTQYF
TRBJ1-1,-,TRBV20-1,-,TGCAGTGCTAGAGATTCTCTTGTAAGGACACGGAACACTGAAGCTTTCTTT,CSARDSLVRTRNTEAFF
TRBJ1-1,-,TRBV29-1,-,TGCAGCGTTGCACAGTCGAACACTGAAGCTTTCTTT,CSVAQSNTEAFF
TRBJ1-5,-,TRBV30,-,TGTGCCTGGAGTGTGTTTGTGAAGCAGCCCCAGCATTTT,CAWSVFVKQPQHF
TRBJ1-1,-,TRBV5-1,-,TGCGCCAGCAGAAGAGCGGGTGAGAACACTGAAGCTTTCTTT,CASRRAGENTEAFF
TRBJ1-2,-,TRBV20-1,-,TGCAGTGCCCCCCAGGGTTCGACAGCCTATGGCTACACCTTC,CSAPQGSTAYGYTF
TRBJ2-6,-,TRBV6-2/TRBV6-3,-,TGTGCCAGCAGTTCCTTTGACAGGCCTGGGGCCAACGTCCTGACTTTC,CASSSFDRPGANVLTF
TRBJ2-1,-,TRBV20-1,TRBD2,TGCAGTGCTAGAGATAGGACTAGCGGATACAATGAGCAGTTCTTC,CSARDRTSGYNEQFF